Each of the 26 T cell receptor beta chains below was sequenced from the same sample in a study of blood T cell repertoires in COVID-19 (dated by TCRdb to the early 2020s). Libraries came from the immunoSEQ multiplex PCR assay. TCRdb retrieved this table from immuneACCESS and kept in-frame rearrangements only. Not all clones are present; in checked studies, unresolved V genes account for under half, and no reason is known for the remainder. In all, the sample holds 350,000 to 400,000 clones, and approximately 90% of those were seen once. Of the sample, 0.86% is held by the ten largest clones. The sample was PBMCs or T cells enriched from blood (not recorded which). The receptors were gathered from a woman in her thirties or forties who had been exposed to COVID-19.

V and J are TRBV6-4 and TRBJ1-3, with D unresolved. The length of the CDR3 is 18 residues. Trimming stripped 2 bases from V and 0 bases from J, with 17 bases between. The V gene's germline CDR1 is MRHNA and CDR2 SNTAGT. The CDR3 reads CASSDPVMGASSGNTIYF. The CDR3 nucleotides are TGTGCCAGCAGTGACCCAGTTATGGGTGCTAGCTCTGGAAACACCATATATTTT.

V gene TRBV6-5 combines with J gene TRBJ1-2; D is ambiguous. The germline V gene has CDR1 MNHEY and CDR2 SVGAGI. Trimming pared 0 bases from V and 8 bases from J, leaving 10 bases between. The CDR3 sequence is 13 residues long. The CDR3 DNA is TGTGCCAGCAGTTACTCGCCCCTACGGGGCTACACCTTC. Translating gives CASSYSPLRGYTF.

The rearrangement joins TRBV9 to TRBJ1-1; unclear D gene. Germline V gene data show CDR1 as SGDLS and CDR2 as YYNGEE. The CDR3 spans 13 residues. Trimming left V 0 bases short and J 4 bases short, with 7 bases between. DNA for the CDR3: TGTGCCAGCAGCGTAGAATCGGGCACTGAAGCTTTCTTT. Protein: CASSVESGTEAFF.

The chain couples TRBV9 to TRBJ1-2; 8 nucleotides align to TRBD1. This CDR3 comprises 17 residues. Germline V lookup: CDR1 SGDLS, CDR2 YYNGEE. Unmatched junction bases numbered 15, after V lost 3 bases and J lost 5 bases. In DNA form, the CDR3 reads TGTGCCAGCAGCGGCACCCGGGTAGGCAGGGGGCCTTATGGCTACACCTTC. Translation: CASSGTRVGRGPYGYTF.

The chain joins TRBV5-1 to TRBJ1-2; possibly TRBD1 for D (6 bases). The germline V gene has CDR1 SGHRS and CDR2 YFSETQ. The CDR3 sequence is 18 residues long. Trimming cost V 0 bases and J 4 bases, with 22 bases left between them. The CDR3 DNA sequence: TGCGCCAGCAGCTTGGGGGGGACCACAGGGAAGAGCGGCTATGGCTACACCTTC. Translating it yields CASSLGGTTGKSGYGYTF.

The V call is TRBV7-9, the J call TRBJ2-1; TRBD2 agrees at 9 bases. Germline loops: CDR1 SEHNR, CDR2 FQNEAQ (reference sequence). J was trimmed by 3 bases and V by 5 bases; bases with no gene match: 5. This CDR3 has 15 residues. The CDR3 is CASSPSGVGYNEQFF. The CDR3 DNA sequence: TGTGCCAGCAGCCCTAGCGGGGTGGGCTACAATGAGCAGTTCTTC.

This chain uses TRBV6-1 with TRBJ1-4; 10 bases are a match to TRBD1. From germline, CDR1 is MNHNS and CDR2 SASEGT. The CDR3 loop spans 16 amino acids. Trimming took 2 bases from V and 6 from J; bases not matched to a gene: 6. The CDR3 nucleotides read TGTGCCAGCAGTGAAAGCACCGGGACAGGGGATGAAAAACTGTTTTTT. This codes for CASSESTGTGDEKLFF.

The chain joins TRBV18 to TRBJ2-3; D is possibly TRBD2 (7 bases). The CDR3 runs 16 residues. CDR1 and CDR2 from the germline V gene are KGHSH and LQKENI. V was cut by 6 bases and J by 2 bases, with 18 bases left in between. CDR3 region: CASSRAGGPPTDTQYF. The CDR3 nucleotides are TGTGCCAGCTCCCGGGCCGGGGGGCCTCCCACAGATACGCAGTATTTT. Full variable domain (rest looked up from reference TRBV18 and TRBJ2-3): NAGVMQNPRHLVRRRGQEARLRCSPMKGHSHVYWYRQLPEEGLKFMVYLQKENIIDESGMPKERFSAEFPKEGPSILRIQQVVRGDSAAYFCASSRAGGPPTDTQYFGPGTRLTVL.

Concerning this clone itself: This specimen includes other DNA sequences encoding the same CDR3. The V call is TRBV5-4, the J call TRBJ1-1; D is ambiguous. The CDR3 is 14 residues long. Germline CDR1 is SGHNT and CDR2 is YYREEE (reference sequence). V was clipped by 4 bases and J by 5 bases, with 15 bases between them. The chain's CDR3 is CASSPGGGRTEAFF. In DNA, the CDR3 is TGTGCCAGCAGCCCCGGAGGAGGGCGGACTGAAGCTTTCTTT.

Only one count was recorded for this clone. The chain couples TRBV3-1 (or the pseudogene TRBV3-2) to TRBJ2-6; a possible D gene is TRBD1 (5 bases). Germline loops: CDR1 LGHDT, CDR2 YNNKEL (reference sequence). CDR3 size: 17 residues. The V and J ends lost 4 bases and 4 bases respectively, with 17 bases between them. CDR3 loop: CASSRRVQSSGANVLTF. In DNA form, the CDR3 reads TGTGCCAGCAGCCGCAGGGTCCAGTCGAGCGGGGCCAACGTCCTGACTTTC.

The chain's CDR3 is CASSLGVGTYEQYF. The CDR3 DNA reads TGTGCCAGTAGTTTGGGAGTAGGAACCTACGAGCAGTACTTC. The chain joins TRBV19 to TRBJ2-7, with a possible D match to TRBD2 (5 bases). Germline CDR1 and CDR2: LNHDA and SQIVND (reference sequence). The length of the CDR3 is 14 residues. V was trimmed by 5 bases and J by 2 bases, leaving 13 bases between them.

This sequence joins TRBV5-1 and TRBJ1-3; no clear D gene. The CDR3 has 16 residues. Deletions cut 4 bases from V and 7 bases from J, with 21 bases between. Per the germline V gene, CDR1 is SGHRS and CDR2 is YFSETQ. The CDR3 coding sequence is TGCGCCAGCAGCCCCGGCGGAGGCCCAGTTGCGAACACCATATATTTT. Translation gives CASSPGGGPVANTIYF.

The chain uses TRBV3-1 (or the pseudogene TRBV3-2) and TRBJ2-7, with a weak D call TRBD1 (6 bases). The V and J ends lost 0 bases and 6 bases respectively, with 12 bases between them. The CDR3 sequence is 14 residues long. Germline loops: CDR1 LGHDT, CDR2 YNNKEL (reference sequence). The CDR3 nucleotides are TGTGCCAGCAGCCAAGACAAAGGGGGACGCGAGCAGTACTTC. As protein: CASSQDKGGREQYF.

As DNA, the CDR3 is TGCGCCAGCAGCTTGACGGGGAATGGAGGGTATGGCTACACCTTC. This gives the protein CASSLTGNGGYGYTF. The chain is built from TRBV5-1 and TRBJ1-2; no clear D. This CDR3 comprises 15 residues. Deletions cut 1 base from V and 5 bases from J, with 15 bases between. Germline loops: CDR1 SGHRS, CDR2 YFSETQ.

The V call is TRBV7-2, the J call TRBJ1-1; D perhaps matches TRBD1 (5 bases). The CDR3 has 16 residues. CDR1 and CDR2 from the germline V gene are SGHTA and FQGNSA. Between the trimmed V and J ends, which lost 1 base and 3 bases, there was a span of 15 bases. The CDR3 sequence is CASSLDFKGLHTEAFF. The CDR3 nucleotides are TGTGCCAGCAGCTTAGACTTCAAGGGGTTGCACACTGAAGCTTTCTTT.

This clone was detected a few times. This chain links TRBV5-4 with TRBJ2-1, with 13 bases aligning to TRBD2. Germline loops: CDR1 SGHNT, CDR2 YYREEE (reference sequence). The CDR3 totals 16 residues. V lost 4 bases, J lost 8 bases, and 9 bases stayed unmatched. The CDR3 loop is CASSIQTSGRGDEQFF. The CDR3 DNA is TGTGCCAGCAGCATACAAACTAGCGGGAGGGGGGATGAGCAGTTCTTC.

The chain joins TRBV20-1 to TRBJ1-6; TRBD1 is a possible D gene (6 bases). From germline, CDR1 is DFQATT and CDR2 SNEGSKA (reference sequence). V was shortened by 3 bases and J by 10 bases, with 19 bases between the two germline ends. CDR3 length: 15 residues. CDR3 protein: CSASRGGRSNSPLHF. CDR3 nucleotide sequence: TGCAGTGCTAGTAGAGGGGGTCGTAGTAACTCACCCCTCCACTTT.

The V call is TRBV30, the J call TRBJ1-6; D is undetermined. The CDR3 is 13 amino acids. CDR1 and CDR2 from the germline V gene are GTSNPN and SVGIG (reference sequence). The V end was cut by 4 bases, the J end by 10 bases, with 14 bases between. This chain's CDR3 is CAWTRPGESPLHF. CDR3 nucleotide sequence: TGTGCCTGGACTCGGCCGGGTGAATCACCCCTCCACTTT.

This chain links TRBV28 with TRBJ2-1; TRBD2 aligns across 13 bases. J lost 9 bases, V lost 4 bases, and 6 bases had no gene match. The CDR3 runs 15 residues. The germline V gene has CDR1 MDHEN and CDR2 SYDVKM. The CDR3 nucleotides are TGTGCCAGCAGTTCCACTAGCGGGGGGGCTGTTGAGCAGTTCTTC. This sequence encodes CASSSTSGGAVEQFF.

CDR3 sequence (DNA): TGTGCCAGCAGCTTGGCCAGGGGTCTTGGCACAGATACGCAGTATTTT. As protein: CASSLARGLGTDTQYF. The genes are TRBV5-6 and TRBJ2-3; the D gene is possibly TRBD1 (6 bases). V lost 0 bases and J lost 1, with 12 bases in between. The CDR3 is made up of 16 amino acids. Germline V gene sequence: CDR1 SGHDT, CDR2 YYEEEE.

The gene calls are TRBV29-1 and TRBJ2-5, with D possibly matching TRBD1 (6 bases). This CDR3 has 14 amino acids. Germline loops: CDR1 SQVTM, CDR2 ANQGSEA. Trimming stripped 3 bases from V and 2 bases from J, with 13 bases between. The CDR3 DNA follows: TGCAGCGTTGATACGTCGCAGGGGCAAGAGACCCAGTACTTC. Encoded protein: CSVDTSQGQETQYF.

The chain joins TRBV12-3 or TRBV12-4 to TRBJ1-6; unclear D gene. Trimming took 5 bases from V and 5 from J, leaving 4 bases between them. The CDR3 sequence is 12 residues long. In nucleotides, the CDR3 is TGTGCCAGCAGTCCAAATAATTCACCCCTCCACTTT. Translation: CASSPNNSPLHF.

V and J are TRBV7-9 and TRBJ2-7, with TRBD1 identical over 7 bases. This CDR3 has 15 amino acids. Germline values: CDR1 SEHNR, CDR2 FQNEAQ (reference sequence). V shed 4 bases, J shed 6 bases, and the junction held 12 bases outside the gene matches. The CDR3 protein is CASSSTGSLKGEQYF. The DNA for the CDR3 is TGTGCCAGCAGCTCGACAGGGTCCCTTAAAGGCGAGCAGTACTTC.

This chain links TRBV5-5 with TRBJ1-1; a weak D match, TRBD1 (6 bases). V lost 4 bases, J lost 4 bases, and 17 bases lay in between. The CDR3 has 15 residues. Germline CDR1 SGHKS, CDR2 YYEKEE (reference sequence). This CDR3 is CASSPDVGAVTEAFF. The CDR3 nucleotides are TGTGCCAGCAGCCCCGACGTGGGGGCGGTCACTGAAGCTTTCTTT.

This clone was observed once. It is unclear where the CDR3 begins or ends on the DNA, so no DNA is shown, and the CDR3 is as TCRdb lists it. This sequence joins TRBV3-1 (or the pseudogene TRBV3-2) and TRBJ2-7; the D call of TRBD1 is as the table states it, not checked on the DNA. The CDR3 length equals 14 residues, ends included. Germline assignment: CDR1 LGHDT and CDR2 YNNKEL (reference sequence). The chain's CDR3 is CASSPVVAGGSKYF.

The genes are TRBV18 and TRBJ1-2; D remains ambiguous. V dropped 4 bases and J dropped 2 bases, with 14 bases sitting between them. CDR3 size: 15 residues. The V gene's germline CDR1 is KGHSH and CDR2 LQKENI. CDR3 sequence: CASSQGVSNNYGYTF. As DNA, the CDR3 is TGTGCCAGCTCACAGGGAGTAAGCAACAACTATGGCTACACCTTC.